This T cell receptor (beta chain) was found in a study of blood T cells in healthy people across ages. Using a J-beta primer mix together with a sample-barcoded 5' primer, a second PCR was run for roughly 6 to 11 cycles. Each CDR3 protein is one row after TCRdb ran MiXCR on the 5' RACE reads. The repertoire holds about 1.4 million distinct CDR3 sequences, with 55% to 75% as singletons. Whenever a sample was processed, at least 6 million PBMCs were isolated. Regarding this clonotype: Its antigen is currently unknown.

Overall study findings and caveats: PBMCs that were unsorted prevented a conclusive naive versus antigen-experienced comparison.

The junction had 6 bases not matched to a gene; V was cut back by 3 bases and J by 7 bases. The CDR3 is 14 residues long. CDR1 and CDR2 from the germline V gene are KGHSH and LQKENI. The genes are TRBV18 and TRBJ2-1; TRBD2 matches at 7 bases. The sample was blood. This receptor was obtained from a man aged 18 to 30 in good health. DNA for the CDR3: TGTGCCAGCTCACCGGCTAGCGGTGGGAATGAGCAGTTCTTC. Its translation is CASSPASGGNEQFF.